A single sample gave rise to the 27 T cell receptor beta chains below, sequenced in a study of regulatory T cells in long-lasting Graves disease (dated by TCRdb to 2020 to 2023). To prepare the library, multiplex PCR was applied. The data were produced on an Illumina HiSeq 4000. CDR3 regions were amplified by Arm-PCR with iRepertoire HTBI primers to construct TCR beta libraries. The public reads were reanalyzed by TCRdb: fastp trimming at Q25, MiXCR alignment, in-frame beta chains only. Identical CDR3 proteins give one entry, which carries the most common genes and DNA. For this sample there are a few hundred thousand distinct CDR3 sequences; over 15% appear just once. The ten largest clonotypes hold 25% to 30% of the sample. The time point label, as the study defines it: newly diagnosed GD, antithyroid drugs for less than 3 months. For both TCR sequencing and RNA sequencing, RNA was extracted from PBMCs in TRIzol.

These data also featured in a second study, about T cells in Graves' hyperthyroidism and ophthalmopathy.

The starting material was peripheral blood mononuclear cells (PBMCs), obtained at new diagnosis, from a patient treated with antithyroid drugs. These receptor sequences come from a man aged 40-49 years with Graves disease. Donor details come from another sample of the same person, matched by shared clones.

This clonotype occurred many times. CDR3 nucleotides: TGCGCCAGCAGCAGGCACGGGGAGATGAGAGCTTTCTTT. As protein: CASSRHGEMRAFF. The chain combines TRBV5-1 with TRBJ1-1; D is unclear. With 4 bases removed from V and 10 bases from J, the gap between germline ends came to 17 bases. The CDR3 consists of 13 residues. Germline values: CDR1 SGHRS, CDR2 YFSETQ. Variable domain in full (rest from reference TRBV5-1 and TRBJ1-1): KAGVTQTPRYLIKTRGQQVTLSCSPISGHRSVSWYQQTPGQGLQFLFEYFSETQRNKGNFPGRFSGRQFSNSRSEMNVSTLELGDSALYLCASSRHGEMRAFFGQGTRLTVV.

Notes on this clonotype: An end of the junction does not agree with germline; a read error may underlie this. The chain is built from TRBV11-3 and TRBJ2-3, with a weak D call TRBD2 (5 bases). This CDR3 contains 9 residues. CDR1 is SGHNT and CDR2 is YENEEA in the germline V gene. The CDR3 protein is CASSFGGLF. In DNA, the CDR3 is TGTGCCAGCAGCTTTGGCGGGCTTTTT.

This clonotype was recorded at least ten times. The genes are TRBV6-1 and TRBJ2-1; D unresolved. Trimming left V 9 bases short and J 5 bases short, with 14 bases between. CDR1 and CDR2 from the germline V gene are MNHNS and SASEGT. The CDR3 has 13 amino acids. CDR3 nucleotide sequence: TGTGCCAGTAAAATCCATCTCAACAATGAGCAGTTCTTC. Its translation: CASKIHLNNEQFF.

This clonotype has only a few counts. J is TRBJ2-3 and V is TRBV19, with D perhaps TRBD1 or TRBD2 (5 bases each). Deletions cut 9 bases from V and 2 bases from J, with 12 bases between. This CDR3 is 13 amino acids long. Per germline, CDR1 LNHDA and CDR2 SQIVND (reference sequence). The CDR3 DNA reads TGTGCCAGACGCCCGGGGCTCACAGATACGCAGTATTTT. Its protein product is CARRPGLTDTQYF.

The sample holds one count of this clonotype. This may be a read error, as it is one base from a much larger clone. The chain uses TRBV20-1 and TRBJ1-5, with TRBD1 identical over 8 bases. With 6 bases clipped from V and 5 bases from J, the junction kept 3 bases outside the gene matches. CDR3 length equals 12 residues. Per germline, CDR1 DFQATT and CDR2 SNEGSKA (reference sequence). This CDR3 reads CSAGQGDQPQHF. CDR3 nucleotides: TGCAGTGCCGGACAGGGCGATCAGCCCCAGCATTTT.

There are a few counts of this clonotype. V gene TRBV28 combines with J gene TRBJ2-1, with TRBD1 matching over 7 bases. The V segment lost 1 base and the J segment 8 bases; nucleotides outside the gene matches: 8. From germline, CDR1 is MDHEN and CDR2 SYDVKM. The CDR3 loop spans 15 amino acids. The CDR3 region is CASSLFDRVWHEQFF. CDR3 DNA sequence: TGTGCCAGCAGTTTATTCGACAGGGTTTGGCATGAGCAGTTCTTC. Full variable domain (outside the CDR3, taken from reference TRBV28 and TRBJ2-1): DVKVTQSSRYLVKRTGEKVFLECVQDMDHENMFWYRQDPGLGLRLIYFSYDVKMKEKGDIPEGYSVSREKKERFSLILESASTNQTSMYLCASSLFDRVWHEQFFGPGTRLTVL.

This clonotype was counted only a few times. The chain couples TRBV5-6 to TRBJ2-1; D is possibly TRBD1 (6 bases). Trimming cost V 4 bases and J 7 bases, with 18 bases left between them. CDR1 SGHDT and CDR2 YYEEEE come from the germline V gene. The CDR3 sequence is 15 residues long. The CDR3 nucleotides read TGTGCCAGCAGCCTAACAGGGCTTTCGGGGAATGAGCAGTTCTTC. Amino acid sequence: CASSLTGLSGNEQFF.

This clonotype was seen a handful of times. The chain couples TRBV6-5 to TRBJ1-6; possibly TRBD1 for D (5 bases). V was cut by 0 bases and J by 10 bases, with 13 bases left in between. This CDR3 spans 15 amino acids. Looked up from germline, CDR1 is MNHEY and CDR2 is SVGAGI. CDR3 region: CASSYSFGRDSPLHF. In DNA form, the CDR3 reads TGTGCCAGCAGTTACTCCTTTGGCAGGGACTCACCCCTCCACTTT.

As concerns this clonotype: A single base separates this from a much larger clone, so it may be a read error. J is TRBJ1-6 and V is TRBV10-3; D is unclear. Trimming cost V 5 bases and J 11 bases, with 13 bases left between them. This CDR3 is 13 amino acids long. Germline V gene lookup returns CDR1 ENHRY and CDR2 SYGVKD. The CDR3 DNA reads as TGTGCCATCAGTCAGGACCCCATGGCACCCCTCCACTTT. Translating it yields CAISQDPMAPLHF.

Ten or more counts support this clonotype. The J gene is TRBJ1-6, the V gene TRBV18; D unclear. The CDR3 contains 15 residues. V lost 2 bases to trimming and J lost 8 bases, with 13 bases between them. Germline V CDR1 and CDR2: KGHSH, LQKENI. This CDR3 reads CASSPRSGLDSPLHF. CDR3 bases: TGTGCCAGCTCACCAAGGTCGGGGTTGGATTCACCCCTCCACTTT.

This clonotype was recorded a few times. This chain links TRBV6-5 with TRBJ1-4; D gene ambiguous. The CDR3 consists of 15 residues. The germline gives CDR1 MNHEY, CDR2 SVGAGI. Trimming left V 2 bases short and J 3 bases short, with 10 bases between. This CDR3 is CASSYGEMANEKLFF. The DNA of the CDR3 is TGTGCCAGCAGTTACGGGGAGATGGCTAATGAAAAACTGTTTTTT.

The chain links TRBV3-2 to TRBJ2-7; whether TRBD1, the table's D call, matches the DNA was not checked. TRBV3-2 is listed as a pseudogene. The CDR3 totals 20 residues. The CDR3 sequence is CASSTTPGGTGFIFGYEQYF. The CDR3 DNA follows: TGTGCCAGCAGCACAACCCCCGGAGGGACAGGGTTTATTTTCGGTTACGAGCAGTACTTC.

This clonotype was seen repeatedly, ten times or more. This chain links TRBV29-1 with TRBJ1-1, with D maybe TRBD1 (5 bases). CDR1 is SQVTM and CDR2 is ANQGSEA in the germline V gene. The V end was cut by 6 bases, the J end by 0 bases, with 11 bases between. This CDR3 has 13 residues. The CDR3 here is CSVAGTVNTEAFF. The CDR3 DNA follows: TGCAGCGTCGCTGGGACGGTGAACACTGAAGCTTTCTTT.

Many counts were recorded for this clonotype. V usage is TRBV29-1 and J usage is TRBJ1-3, with D maybe TRBD1 (5 bases). The CDR3 runs 15 residues. Between the trimmed V and J ends, which lost 3 bases and 4 bases, there was a span of 16 bases. Looked up from germline, CDR1 is SQVTM and CDR2 is ANQGSEA. The CDR3, as DNA: TGCAGCGTTGACTCCCCGGGGCCCTCCGGAAACACCATATATTTT. Protein sequence: CSVDSPGPSGNTIYF.

This chain connects TRBV27 to TRBJ1-4; 8 bases fit TRBD1. Losses at the gene ends were 3 bases for V and 6 bases for J; bases not matched to a gene: 9. Germline V gives CDR1 MNHEY, CDR2 SMNVEV (reference sequence). This CDR3 comprises 16 residues. CDR3 loop: CASSLHPGTGDEKLFF. Here the CDR3 DNA reads TGTGCCAGCAGTTTGCACCCAGGGACAGGCGATGAAAAACTGTTTTTT.

Only a few counts were recorded for this clonotype. The rearrangement uses TRBV4-2 and TRBJ2-5; 7 nucleotides agree with TRBD1. The CDR3 runs 14 residues. V was pared by 1 base and J by 2 bases, with 1 base of the junction left unmatched. In germline, CDR1 is LGHNA, CDR2 YNFKEQ. CDR3 sequence (DNA): TGTGCCAGCAGCCAAGGGGGACAGCAAGAGACCCAGTACTTC. Translated: CASSQGGQQETQYF.

The CDR3 region has the DNA TGTGCCAGCAGGATTCGGACAGGGGTTAACTATGGCTACACCTTC. Its translation: CASRIRTGVNYGYTF. V is TRBV12-3 or TRBV12-4 and J is TRBJ1-2, with 9 nucleotides matching TRBD1. CDR3 length: 15 residues. J was trimmed by 1 base and V by 6 bases; bases with no gene match: 6.

This clonotype was seen a handful of times. Given a much more abundant clone one base away, this may be a read error. The genes are TRBV27 and TRBJ1-6; D unresolved. Germline CDR1 reads MNHEY; CDR2 reads SMNVEV (reference sequence). The CDR3 has 13 amino acids. V dropped 2 bases and J dropped 11 bases, with 10 bases sitting between them. CDR3: CASSLGWDPPLHF. In DNA form, the CDR3 reads TGTGCCAGCAGTTTAGGTTGGGATCCACCCCTCCACTTT.

This clonotype was counted at least ten times. This chain joins TRBV4-2 and TRBJ1-1, with D tentatively TRBD1 (5 bases). V was clipped by 1 base and J by 10 bases, with 10 bases between them. The germline V gene encodes CDR1 LGHNA and CDR2 YNFKEQ. The CDR3 consists of 12 residues. The CDR3 bases are TGTGCCAGCAGCCAAGGGACAAGAGGAGCTTTCTTT. Protein product: CASSQGTRGAFF.

This clonotype occurred a few times. Since a much larger clone is just one base distant, this may be a read error. The chain combines TRBV11-1 with TRBJ1-1, with D unresolved. Trimming left V 1 base short and J 7 bases short, with 10 bases between. Germline-derived CDR1 and CDR2 are SGHAT and FQDESV (reference sequence). The CDR3 length is 13 residues. In DNA form, the CDR3 reads TGTGCCAGCAGCTTAGTCTACACTAATGAAGCTTTCTTT. Protein sequence: CASSLVYTNEAFF.

This chain uses TRBV20-1 with TRBJ1-3; no clear D gene. CDR1 is DFQATT and CDR2 is SNEGSKA in the germline V gene (reference sequence). This CDR3 comprises 14 residues. V was cut by 5 bases and J by 3 bases, with 14 bases left in between. In DNA form, the CDR3 reads TGCAGTGCTTCTAGGTTACAAAGTGGAAACACCATATATTTT. It yields the protein CSASRLQSGNTIYF.

J is TRBJ2-6 and V is TRBV18; 12 bases map to TRBD2. This CDR3 spans 17 amino acids. The V segment lost 1 base and the J segment 2 bases; nucleotides outside the gene matches: 0. The germline CDR1 and CDR2 sequences are KGHSH and LQKENI. The CDR3 DNA is TGTGCCAGCTCACCACGACTAGCGGGGGCTGGGGCCAACGTCCTGACTTTC. Translated, it gives CASSPRLAGAGANVLTF.

This clonotype was seen repeatedly, ten times or more. The chain couples TRBV2 to TRBJ2-7; 7 bases match TRBD1. The CDR3 is made up of 13 amino acids. Per the germline V gene, CDR1 is SNHLY and CDR2 is FYNNEI. V was clipped by 4 bases and J by 5 bases; unmatched bases: 5. The CDR3 sequence: CASSGTGVHEQYF. The CDR3 DNA follows: TGTGCCAGCAGTGGGACAGGTGTCCACGAGCAGTACTTC.

This clonotype appeared a few times. A much bigger clone sits one base away, suggesting this may be a read error. The gene calls are TRBV28 and TRBJ2-1; D possibly corresponds to TRBD2 (7 bases). Germline lookup yields CDR1 MDHEN and CDR2 SYDVKM. The CDR3 contains 15 residues. As DNA, the CDR3 is TGTGCCAGCAGCCCCCGGGGGGCGGGGTGGAATGGGCAGTTCTTC. Translated: CASSPRGAGWNGQFF.

The sample holds many counts of this clonotype. V and J are TRBV20-1 and TRBJ2-5; D gene ambiguous. The V gene's germline CDR1 is DFQATT and CDR2 SNEGSKA (reference sequence). This CDR3 has 12 amino acids. Trimming pared 6 bases from V and 7 bases from J, leaving 15 bases between. In DNA, the CDR3 is TGCAGTGCCCAGCCTAGGGTGGGGACCCAGTACTTC. Protein: CSAQPRVGTQYF.

This clonotype was observed at least ten times. The chain carries TRBV5-6 and TRBJ2-5; 7 nucleotides line up with TRBD1. Germline V gene lookup returns CDR1 SGHDT and CDR2 YYEEEE. V trimming: 4 bases; J trimming: 1 base; junction bases outside the gene matches: 10. The CDR3 sequence is 16 residues long. CDR3 bases: TGTGCCAGCAGCAAACTCGGACAGGCTATCCAAGAGACCCAGTACTTC. Amino acid sequence: CASSKLGQAIQETQYF. Combining the CDR3 with reference TRBV5-6 and TRBJ2-5 gives the whole variable domain DAGVTQSPTHLIKTRGQQVTLRCSPKSGHDTVSWYQQALGQGPQFIFQYYEEEERQRGNFPDRFSGHQFPNYSSELNVNALLLGDSALYLCASSKLGQAIQETQYFGPGTRLLVL.

This clonotype has a count of ten or more. The rearrangement joins TRBV2 to TRBJ1-1; D is undetermined. Germline CDR1 and CDR2: SNHLY and FYNNEI. V was trimmed by 5 bases and J by 4 bases, leaving 8 bases between them. This CDR3 contains 12 residues. CDR3 in amino acids: CASSYWATEAFF. For the CDR3, the DNA is TGTGCCAGCAGTTATTGGGCCACTGAAGCTTTCTTT.